This is a list of T cell receptor beta chains from one sample in a study of blood T cells in healthy people across ages. TCRdb fed the 5' RACE reads into MiXCR, producing one record per CDR3 protein. The sample consists of 700,000 or so distinct CDR3 sequences, around 43% of them appearing once. The sequencing input was blood. These TCRs come from an elderly man in good health. Each CDR3 is given with its conserved first and last residue. A D gene is named only where the DNA matches it firmly. Clone size appears in some rows only: once, few, many, or a class for an expanded clone.

J gene: TRBJ2-7
V gene: TRBV9
CDR3 length: 14
clone size: few
D gene: -
CDR3 DNA: TGTGCCAGCAGCGTCGGGACACCGACCTACGAGCAGTACTTC
CDR3 protein: CASSVGTPTYEQYF

J gene: TRBJ2-7
V gene: TRBV5-5
CDR3 length: 15
clone size: -
D gene: -
CDR3 DNA: TGTGCCAGCAGCCGGGGTCGGGACATACTCTACGAGCAGTACTTC
CDR3 protein: CASSRGRDILYEQYF

J gene: TRBJ2-5
V gene: TRBV29-1
CDR3 length: 14
clone size: -
D gene: -
CDR3 DNA: TGCAGCGTTGACGGAGAATCTACAATGGTTTCCCAGTACTTC
CDR3 protein: CSVDGESTMVSQYF

J gene: TRBJ2-6
V gene: TRBV6-5
CDR3 length: 17
clone size: -
D gene: TRBD1
CDR3 DNA: TGTGCCAGCAGTTACTCCGGGACAGCGACTGGGGCCAACGTCCTGACTTTC
CDR3 protein: CASSYSGTATGANVLTF

J gene: TRBJ2-3
V gene: TRBV10-2
CDR3 length: 15
clone size: -
D gene: -
CDR3 DNA: TGCGCCAGCAGTGAGGTGGAGGGGGGGCCGGATACGCAGTATTTT
CDR3 protein: CASSEVEGGPDTQYF

J gene: TRBJ2-3
V gene: TRBV3-1
CDR3 length: 17
clone size: -
D gene: TRBD2
CDR3 DNA: TGTGCCAGCAGCCAAGATTGGCTAGCGGGTGCCACGGATACGCAGTATTTT
CDR3 protein: CASSQDWLAGATDTQYF

J gene: TRBJ1-2
V gene: TRBV27
CDR3 length: 13
clone size: many
D gene: TRBD1
CDR3 DNA: TGTGCCACCCGACAGGGGGCTAACTATGGCTACACCTTC
CDR3 protein: CATRQGANYGYTF

J gene: TRBJ2-7
V gene: TRBV20-1
CDR3 length: 15
clone size: few
D gene: -
CDR3 DNA: TGCAGTGTTGGAACTCGGGCCCTGGGAGGCTACGAGCAGTACTTC
CDR3 protein: CSVGTRALGGYEQYF

J gene: TRBJ2-7
V gene: TRBV29-1
CDR3 length: 11
clone size: few
D gene: -
CDR3 DNA: TGCAGCGTTGAAGCAGGGTACGAGCAGTACTTC
CDR3 protein: CSVEAGYEQYF

J gene: TRBJ2-2
V gene: TRBV15
CDR3 length: 16
clone size: -
D gene: TRBD2
CDR3 DNA: TGTGCCACCAGCAGAGAAGGCGGGAGTGGCACCGGGGAGCTGTTTTTT
CDR3 protein: CATSREGGSGTGELFF

J gene: TRBJ1-1
V gene: TRBV2
CDR3 length: 16
clone size: -
D gene: -
CDR3 DNA: TGTGCCAGCAGTGAAGCCCCAAGGGGCAGAAACACTGAAGCTTTCTTT
CDR3 protein: CASSEAPRGRNTEAFF

J gene: TRBJ1-1
V gene: TRBV20-1
CDR3 length: 16
clone size: -
D gene: -
CDR3 DNA: TGCAGTGCTAGAGTTTTCGGGCGGGGGCCGGGCACTGAAGCTTTCTTT
CDR3 protein: CSARVFGRGPGTEAFF

J gene: TRBJ2-7
V gene: TRBV20-1
CDR3 length: 12
clone size: once
D gene: -
CDR3 DNA: TGCAGTGCTAGAGAGGTATACTACGAGCAGTACTTC
CDR3 protein: CSAREVYYEQYF

J gene: TRBJ1-4
V gene: TRBV5-1
CDR3 length: 15
clone size: -
D gene: -
CDR3 DNA: TGCGCCAGCAGCTTGTCCGGACAGCCGACTGAAAAACTGTTTTTT
CDR3 protein: CASSLSGQPTEKLFF

J gene: TRBJ2-1
V gene: TRBV27
CDR3 length: 14
clone size: -
D gene: TRBD1
CDR3 DNA: TGTGCCAGCAGTCCACGACAGGGGCCCTATGAGCAGTTCTTC
CDR3 protein: CASSPRQGPYEQFF

J gene: TRBJ2-6
V gene: TRBV6-2/TRBV6-3
CDR3 length: 14
clone size: many
D gene: -
CDR3 DNA: TGTGCCAGCAGTGAATACTCTGGGGCCAACGTCCTGACTTTC
CDR3 protein: CASSEYSGANVLTF

J gene: TRBJ2-3
V gene: TRBV5-1
CDR3 length: 14
clone size: -
D gene: -
CDR3 DNA: TGCGCCAGCAGCTTGGAGGGATCCCCAGATACGCAGTATTTT
CDR3 protein: CASSLEGSPDTQYF

J gene: TRBJ1-6
V gene: TRBV20-1
CDR3 length: 13
clone size: -
D gene: -
CDR3 DNA: TGCAGTGCTACCGGGACCGTAAATTCACCCCTCCACTTT
CDR3 protein: CSATGTVNSPLHF

J gene: TRBJ2-7
V gene: TRBV6-2/TRBV6-3
CDR3 length: 13
clone size: -
D gene: TRBD2
CDR3 DNA: TGTGCCAGCAGTTACTTGCGGGAGGGCGAGCAGTACTTC
CDR3 protein: CASSYLREGEQYF

J gene: TRBJ2-2
V gene: TRBV7-6
CDR3 length: 16
clone size: -
D gene: TRBD1
CDR3 DNA: TGTGCCAGCAGCTCCCCCGGGACAGCGAACACCGGGGAGCTGTTTTTT
CDR3 protein: CASSSPGTANTGELFF

J gene: TRBJ2-3
V gene: TRBV27
CDR3 length: 12
clone size: few
D gene: -
CDR3 DNA: TGTGCCAGCAGTGCCTACGGGGGTACGCAGTATTTT
CDR3 protein: CASSAYGGTQYF

J gene: TRBJ2-3
V gene: TRBV7-3
CDR3 length: 16
clone size: medium-sized
D gene: TRBD1
CDR3 DNA: TGTGCCAGCAGCCGGGCCGGGACAGGGGGCACAGATACGCAGTATTTT
CDR3 protein: CASSRAGTGGTDTQYF

J gene: TRBJ2-7
V gene: TRBV24-1
CDR3 length: 13
clone size: few
D gene: -
CDR3 DNA: TGTGCCACCAGTTTACCGCTGGACTACGAGCAGTACTTC
CDR3 protein: CATSLPLDYEQYF

J gene: TRBJ1-6
V gene: TRBV7-9
CDR3 length: 13
clone size: many
D gene: -
CDR3 DNA: TGTGCCAGCAGCGACCAAGGGTTTTCACCCCTCCACTTT
CDR3 protein: CASSDQGFSPLHF

J gene: TRBJ2-7
V gene: TRBV29-1
CDR3 length: 12
clone size: many
D gene: -
CDR3 DNA: TGCAGCGTTGAAGTACAGGGCTACGAGCAGTACTTC
CDR3 protein: CSVEVQGYEQYF

J gene: TRBJ2-3
V gene: TRBV7-2
CDR3 length: 14
clone size: -
D gene: TRBD2
CDR3 DNA: TGTGCCAGCAGCCCGAGACTAGCTACAGATACGCAGTATTTT
CDR3 protein: CASSPRLATDTQYF

J gene: TRBJ2-7
V gene: TRBV27
CDR3 length: 17
clone size: -
D gene: TRBD1
CDR3 DNA: TGTGCCAGCAGTGAGGGGACAGGGGCCGCAGCCCACTACGAGCAGTACTTC
CDR3 protein: CASSEGTGAAAHYEQYF

J gene: TRBJ2-5
V gene: TRBV7-7
CDR3 length: 14
clone size: -
D gene: TRBD1
CDR3 DNA: TGTGCCAGCAGCACGACAGGGTTTGGAGAGACCCAGTACTTC
CDR3 protein: CASSTTGFGETQYF

J gene: TRBJ2-1
V gene: TRBV4-2
CDR3 length: 15
clone size: -
D gene: -
CDR3 DNA: TGTGCCAGCAGCCAAGAGCTCCGCAGACAAGAGACCCAGTTCTTC
CDR3 protein: CASSQELRRQETQFF

J gene: TRBJ2-3
V gene: TRBV6-2/TRBV6-3
CDR3 length: 16
clone size: few
D gene: TRBD1
CDR3 DNA: TGTGCCAGCAGTTATGGCGGGACAGGGGGCCAAGATACGCAGTATTTT
CDR3 protein: CASSYGGTGGQDTQYF

J gene: TRBJ2-5
V gene: TRBV11-3
CDR3 length: 15
clone size: many
D gene: TRBD1
CDR3 DNA: TGTGCCAGCAGCGGGGCCGGGACAGGGGTTGAGACCCAGTACTTC
CDR3 protein: CASSGAGTGVETQYF

J gene: TRBJ2-6
V gene: TRBV6-2/TRBV6-3
CDR3 length: 16
clone size: few
D gene: TRBD1
CDR3 DNA: TGTGCCAGCAGCGAAGACAGGGGGTTCGGGGCCAACGTCCTGACTTTC
CDR3 protein: CASSEDRGFGANVLTF

J gene: TRBJ2-7
V gene: TRBV20-1
CDR3 length: 12
clone size: -
D gene: -
CDR3 DNA: TGCAGTGCTAGCTTAAGCTCCTACGAGCAGTACTTC
CDR3 protein: CSASLSSYEQYF

J gene: TRBJ2-1
V gene: TRBV4-3
CDR3 length: 19
clone size: -
D gene: -
CDR3 DNA: TGCGCCAGCAGCCAAGATGGGGGGGCTGAATTCTATCCTAACAATGAGCAGTTCTTC
CDR3 protein: CASSQDGGAEFYPNNEQFF

J gene: TRBJ2-7
V gene: TRBV7-9
CDR3 length: 12
clone size: -
D gene: -
CDR3 DNA: TGTGCCAGCAGCTTCAGGACGGCCGAGCAGTACTTC
CDR3 protein: CASSFRTAEQYF

J gene: TRBJ1-1
V gene: TRBV7-6
CDR3 length: 15
clone size: -
D gene: -
CDR3 DNA: TGTGCCAGCAGCTTAGACCCCAATTTCGGGACTGAAGCTTTCTTT
CDR3 protein: CASSLDPNFGTEAFF

J gene: TRBJ2-5
V gene: TRBV6-5
CDR3 length: 16
clone size: many
D gene: -
CDR3 DNA: TGTGCCAGCAGCCCCTGGGCAATGGCCGGAGGAGAGACCCAGTACTTC
CDR3 protein: CASSPWAMAGGETQYF

J gene: TRBJ2-1
V gene: TRBV15
CDR3 length: 16
clone size: few
D gene: TRBD1
CDR3 DNA: TGTGCCACCAGCAGGCTACCCGGGACAGGTGTCAATGAGCAGTTCTTC
CDR3 protein: CATSRLPGTGVNEQFF

J gene: TRBJ2-5
V gene: TRBV7-2
CDR3 length: 15
clone size: few
D gene: -
CDR3 DNA: TGTGCCAGCAGCTCCCAATGGGCCATTCAAGAGACCCAGTACTTC
CDR3 protein: CASSSQWAIQETQYF

J gene: TRBJ1-2
V gene: TRBV29-1
CDR3 length: 13
clone size: -
D gene: TRBD1
CDR3 DNA: TGCAGCGTTGAAAAAGGACAGGGGAACGGCTACACCTTC
CDR3 protein: CSVEKGQGNGYTF

J gene: TRBJ2-5
V gene: TRBV4-1
CDR3 length: 15
clone size: few
D gene: TRBD1
CDR3 DNA: TGCGCCAGCAGCCGCCAGGACAGGCCTCAAGAGACCCAGTACTTC
CDR3 protein: CASSRQDRPQETQYF

J gene: TRBJ1-1
V gene: TRBV10-1
CDR3 length: 17
clone size: few
D gene: -
CDR3 DNA: TGCGCCAGCAGTGAGTCTAGGGGTTCGACGGGGATTACTGAAGCTTTCTTT
CDR3 protein: CASSESRGSTGITEAFF

J gene: TRBJ2-7
V gene: TRBV11-2
CDR3 length: 15
clone size: -
D gene: TRBD2
CDR3 DNA: TGTGCCAGCGCCTTAGGACTAGCGGGAGGGGGTGAGCAGTACTTC
CDR3 protein: CASALGLAGGGEQYF

J gene: TRBJ2-1
V gene: TRBV9
CDR3 length: 17
clone size: -
D gene: TRBD2
CDR3 DNA: TGTGCCAGCAGCGTCCTAGCGGGGGGACTGAGTGGGAATGAGCAGTTCTTC
CDR3 protein: CASSVLAGGLSGNEQFF

J gene: TRBJ2-7
V gene: TRBV6-5
CDR3 length: 13
clone size: -
D gene: -
CDR3 DNA: TGTGCCAGTACTAGCCCACAGGGGCACGAGCAGTACTTC
CDR3 protein: CASTSPQGHEQYF

J gene: TRBJ1-2
V gene: TRBV6-2/TRBV6-3
CDR3 length: 15
clone size: few
D gene: -
CDR3 DNA: TGTGCCAGCAGTTACTGGGGCATCGGAGGTTATGGCTACACCTTC
CDR3 protein: CASSYWGIGGYGYTF

J gene: TRBJ2-5
V gene: TRBV3-1
CDR3 length: 15
clone size: few
D gene: TRBD2
CDR3 DNA: TGTGCCAGCAGCCCCGCCGGGACTAGCAGAGAGACCCAGTACTTC
CDR3 protein: CASSPAGTSRETQYF

J gene: TRBJ1-5
V gene: TRBV30
CDR3 length: 16
clone size: -
D gene: TRBD1
CDR3 DNA: TGTGCCTGGAGCAACCAACCGGGGACAGGGACTCAGCCCCAGCATTTT
CDR3 protein: CAWSNQPGTGTQPQHF

J gene: TRBJ2-5
V gene: TRBV29-1
CDR3 length: 15
clone size: many
D gene: -
CDR3 DNA: TGCAGCGTTGGGCAGGGGCGGAACCGAACGGAGACCCAGTACTTC
CDR3 protein: CSVGQGRNRTETQYF

J gene: TRBJ2-1
V gene: TRBV7-8
CDR3 length: 14
clone size: -
D gene: TRBD2
CDR3 DNA: TGTGCCAGCAGCTTACTAGCGGGAGGCCATGAGCAGTTCTTC
CDR3 protein: CASSLLAGGHEQFF

J gene: TRBJ2-5
V gene: TRBV5-1
CDR3 length: 15
clone size: few
D gene: -
CDR3 DNA: TGCGCCAGCAGCTTGGTACCGAGGGAGAGGGAGACCCAGTACTTC
CDR3 protein: CASSLVPRERETQYF